The source of this T cell receptor (beta chain) is a study of Ad26.COV2.S vaccination and SARS-CoV-2 variants. Overall study: The authors gave Ad26.COV2.S intramuscularly, either once or twice 56 days apart.

The treatment was: about 20 received Ad26.COV2.S at low or high dose, single or two shots; 5 received placebo; per-sample allocation not given. Material that was analyzed had been drawn on day 63 after the first vaccine or placebo injection. The CDR3 sequence is 17 residues long. The germline gives CDR1 LNHDA, CDR2 SQIVND (reference sequence). V was cut by 4 bases and J by 4 bases, with 20 bases left in between. Sequencing was performed with immunoSEQ multiplex PCR; in TCRdb, only in-frame clones are kept and a portion is missing. The sample consists of some 460,000 clones, 70% to 90% of them appearing once.

Here the sequenced sample was peripheral blood, taken in a trial of Ad26.COV2.S vaccine versus placebo. The sequence was obtained from a person aged 18 to 59 who received the Ad26.COV2.S COVID-19 vaccine or a placebo. This chain joins TRBV19 and TRBJ2-1, with TRBD2 as a possible D gene (7 bases). CDR3 amino acids: CASSKVRGTNLYNEQFF. The CDR3 DNA follows: TGTGCCAGTAGTAAAGTTAGGGGGACTAACCTATACAATGAGCAGTTCTTC.